The rows below give T cell receptor beta chains drawn from one sample of a study of CD8 T cells in ankylosing spondylitis. TCRdb itself ran the 5' RACE reads through MiXCR, one entry per CDR3 protein. Of nearly 350,000 distinct CDR3 sequences in the sample, roughly 14% were seen once. Sequencing was done on a sample of blood, either unsorted or a sorted T cell fraction (not recorded which). Receptors were obtained from a male donor with ankylosing spondylitis or in good health (not recorded which). The CDR3 runs from the conserved cysteine through the conserved F or W. The D gene is left open where the match is weak. Rows give clone size only sometimes, using once, few, many, or a class for an expanded clone.

>TRBV11-3|-|TRBJ2-1|-
TGTGCCAGCAGCTTAGGGGCGGGGCGGGGAGACAATGAGCAGTTCTTC
CASSLGAGRGDNEQFF
>TRBV3-1|TRBD1|TRBJ2-7|-
TGTGCCAGCACCCCCGTGGACAGGGGGCCCTACGAGCAGTACTTC
CASTPVDRGPYEQYF
>TRBV5-5|-|TRBJ1-2|-
TGTGCCAGCACCTCATTATTATCCGGAGGCTACACCTTC
CASTSLLSGGYTF
>TRBV7-9|TRBD2|TRBJ2-2|few
TGTGCCAGCAGCTCCCGACTAGCGGCGTTGGGGGGGGAGCTGTTTTTT
CASSSRLAALGGELFF
>TRBV15|TRBD1|TRBJ2-5|once
TGTGCCACCAGCAGAGGACAGGGAGAGGAGACCCAGTACTTC
CATSRGQGEETQYF
>TRBV5-1|TRBD1|TRBJ1-1|-
TGCGCCAGCAGCTTGGCCCAGGGGGTCACTGAAGCTTTCTTT
CASSLAQGVTEAFF
>TRBV5-4|-|TRBJ1-1|few
TGTGCCAGGAGCGGGGAGCCGGGGGCAGGCACTGAAGCTTTCTTT
CARSGEPGAGTEAFF
>TRBV25-1|-|TRBJ2-3|-
TGTGCCAGCAGTGCGACAGGAGGCCCAGATACGCAGTATTTT
CASSATGGPDTQYF
>TRBV5-1|-|TRBJ1-2|-
TGCGCCAGCAGCCCCCGGGGAGGGGAAGGCTACACCTTC
CASSPRGGEGYTF
>TRBV19|TRBD1|TRBJ2-7|few
TGTGCCAGTAGTAGGGGGACAGGTATGATCTACGAGCAGTACTTC
CASSRGTGMIYEQYF
>TRBV11-3|-|TRBJ1-4|-
TGTGCCAGCAGCCCCCGAGGCTCTTCGGACGAAAAACTGTTTTTT
CASSPRGSSDEKLFF
>TRBV5-1|-|TRBJ2-5|few
TGCGCCAGCAGTGTACAGGGAGTAGGGGAGACCCAGTACTTC
CASSVQGVGETQYF